This TCR beta chain was sequenced for a study of cytomegalovirus exposure and HLA in healthy donors. In this sample, this clone turned up once. Its antigen remains unidentified. 60 Vbeta and 13 Jbeta primers were used in PCR. Profiling relied on immunoSEQ multiplex PCR, and the TCRdb table lists in-frame clones only, not all of them. Here the sample spans about 190,000 clones, around three quarters being singletons. Points from the study as a whole: High sensitivity and specificity were reportedly achieved when the classifier diagnosed cytomegalovirus status. Based on reports, TCR beta sequences accurately predicted HLA-A and HLA-B alleles for most subjects. Per a later analysis, HLA-associated TCR beta chains showed more clonal expansion than other, equally common TCR beta chains.

Trimming took off 2 bases at V and 0 bases at J, with 12 bases between the two ends. There are 16 residues in the CDR3. Germline values: CDR1 SGHTS, CDR2 YDEGEE. Material for sequencing was PBMCs. The chain employs TRBV5-8 and TRBJ1-5; weak D call: TRBD1 (6 bases). The source of this sequence is a woman between 18 and 29 years old in good health and CMV-seronegative. The CDR3 spells CASSLSGTHSNQPQHF. The CDR3, as DNA: TGTGCCAGCAGCTTATCCGGGACACATAGCAATCAGCCCCAGCATTTT.